The sequence of this TCR beta chain was determined in a study of blood T cell repertoires in COVID-19. Study-level background: From the United States, Italy and Spain came samples of acute and convalescent COVID-19. T cells, B-cell-depleted T cells, or PBMCs provided the cDNA or gDNA that served as material.

Original processing methods: It was from reference gene primer amplification that nucleated cell counts were estimated. Using immunoSEQ multiplex PCR, the repertoire was profiled, and TCRdb retains in-frame clones only, with some absent. The DNA gave D and trimming, while V, J and clone size come from that table. The table has some 30,000 clones, less than 95% seen once. Trimming removed 4 bases at V and 6 bases at J, with 15 bases between. Germline CDR1 reads SGHTA; CDR2 reads FQGNSA. CDR3 length equals 15 residues. The specimen sequenced was peripheral blood. This clonotype was obtained from a man between 65 and 85 years old with active or convalescent COVID-19. This chain links TRBV7-2 with TRBJ2-2; D is possibly TRBD2 (6 bases). The CDR3 DNA is TGTGCCAGCAGCTCCTTCAGGCGGGACGCCGGGGAGCTGTTTTTT. This encodes CASSSFRRDAGELFF.